A single sample gave rise to the 26 T cell receptor beta chains below, sequenced in a study of T cells after posttransplantation cyclophosphamide (dated by TCRdb to the mid-2010s). The library was prepared using the immunoSEQ multiplex PCR assay. Not all clones reach the TCRdb copy of this immuneACCESS table, which keeps in-frame sequences only. Checked studies attribute under half of the gap to unresolved V genes and leave the rest unexplained. This sample comprises 50,000 to 60,000 clones, under 95% of them detected only once. The ten largest clones capture 2.9% of the sample. Sequencing was carried out using PBMCs. The receptors stem from a woman younger than 45 in good health and a related stem cell transplant donor.

The chain has TRBV19 and TRBJ2-6; 7 bases align to TRBD1. Per the germline V gene, CDR1 is LNHDA and CDR2 is SQIVND (reference sequence). The CDR3 spans 15 residues. V was pared by 6 bases and J by 2 bases, with 4 bases of the junction left unmatched. The CDR3 coding sequence is TGTGCCAGTAGCACCACAGGGGCTGGGGCCAACGTCCTGACTTTC. Amino acid sequence: CASSTTGAGANVLTF.

The rearrangement uses TRBV7-8 and TRBJ1-5; 10 nucleotides align to TRBD1. This CDR3 has 17 amino acids. Germline CDR1 is SGHVS and CDR2 is FQNEAQ. The J segment lost 4 bases and the V segment lost 1 base, leaving 7 bases of the junction unmatched. This CDR3 is CASSLVTTGGWNQPQHF. The CDR3 region has the DNA TGTGCCAGCAGCTTAGTCACGACAGGGGGCTGGAATCAGCCCCAGCATTTT.

The V gene is TRBV11-2, the J gene TRBJ2-3, with a weak D call TRBD1 (5 bases). Trimming removed 2 bases at V and 0 bases at J, with 21 bases between. From germline, CDR1 is SGHAT and CDR2 FQNNGV. The CDR3 runs to 19 residues. Written as DNA, the CDR3 is TGTGCCAGCAGCTTACCCAAAGGGGCAGGGAAATATAGCACAGATACGCAGTATTTT. Residues: CASSLPKGAGKYSTDTQYF. The variable domain in full, completed from reference TRBV11-2 and TRBJ2-3, reads EAGVAQSPRYKIIEKRQSVAFWCNPISGHATLYWYQQILGQGPKLLIQFQNNGVVDDSQLPKDRFSAERLKGVDSTLKIQPAKLEDSAVYLCASSLPKGAGKYSTDTQYFGPGTRLTVL.

The chain employs TRBV19 and TRBJ1-1; D might be TRBD1 (5 bases). V dropped 6 bases and J dropped 0 bases, with 11 bases sitting between them. The CDR3 runs to 14 residues. Germline CDR1 is LNHDA and CDR2 is SQIVND (reference sequence). The CDR3 reads CASRAGLLNTEAFF. The CDR3 DNA reads as TGTGCCAGTAGGGCAGGGCTCTTGAACACTGAAGCTTTCTTT.

This clone was detected once. The V call is TRBV5-5, the J call TRBJ2-1; 11 bases map to TRBD2. Trimming took 0 bases from V and 5 from J; bases not matched to a gene: 4. The CDR3 is made up of 16 amino acids. The germline V gene has CDR1 SGHKS and CDR2 YYEKEE (reference sequence). The CDR3 loop reads CASSLGTSGRHNEQFF. The CDR3 nucleotides are TGTGCCAGCAGCTTGGGGACTAGCGGGCGTCACAATGAGCAGTTCTTC. Full variable domain (missing parts from reference TRBV5-5 and TRBJ2-1): DAGVTQSPTHLIKTRGQQVTLRCSPISGHKSVSWYQQVLGQGPQFIFQYYEKEERGRGNFPDRFSARQFPNYSSELNVNALLLGDSALYLCASSLGTSGRHNEQFFGPGTRLTVL.

J is TRBJ1-2 and V is TRBV9, with TRBD1 as a possible D gene (6 bases). Germline CDR1 reads SGDLS; CDR2 reads YYNGEE. The CDR3 sequence is 14 residues long. Trimming shortened V by 3 bases and J by 5 bases, and 14 bases separated the two germline ends. In DNA form, the CDR3 reads TGTGCCAGCAGCGCAACCGGGACACAGTATGGCTACACCTTC. It codes for CASSATGTQYGYTF.

This rearrangement joins TRBV2 to TRBJ2-2, with a weak D call TRBD2 (6 bases). Germline assignment: CDR1 SNHLY and CDR2 FYNNEI. There are 15 residues in the CDR3. Trimming shortened V by 4 bases and J by 4 bases, and 13 bases separated the two germline ends. CDR3 nucleotide sequence: TGTGCCAGCAGTGGAGGAGCGGGCCCCACCGGGGAGCTGTTTTTT. Translated, it gives CASSGGAGPTGELFF.

The sample holds one count of this clone. The rearrangement joins TRBV6-6 to TRBJ2-5; 8 bases agree with TRBD1. The CDR3 loop spans 14 amino acids. The trim removed 2 bases at V and 1 base at J, leaving 0 bases unmatched. Germline CDR1 MNHNY, CDR2 SVGAGI (reference sequence). The CDR3 sequence is CASSYGQGQETQYF. The DNA of the CDR3 is TGTGCCAGCAGTTACGGACAGGGCCAAGAGACCCAGTACTTC.

J is TRBJ2-7 and V is TRBV18; D may be TRBD1 (5 bases). Germline V gene sequence: CDR1 KGHSH, CDR2 LQKENI. This CDR3 region has 12 residues. V dropped 6 bases and J dropped 4 bases, with 10 bases sitting between them. The CDR3 spells CASSRTSYEQYF. The CDR3 DNA follows: TGTGCCAGCTCCCGGACATCTTACGAGCAGTACTTC.

The chain combines TRBV18 with TRBJ1-1, with D possibly being TRBD1 (6 bases). The CDR3 is 14 amino acids. Looked up from germline, CDR1 is KGHSH and CDR2 is LQKENI. V gave up 4 bases and J gave up 0 bases, with 9 bases separating them. The CDR3 spells CASSLGQLNTEAFF. The CDR3 DNA reads TGTGCCAGCTCACTTGGACAGTTGAACACTGAAGCTTTCTTT.

This chain connects TRBV21-1 to TRBJ1-5; TRBD1, the table's D call, was not compared with the DNA. TRBV21-1 is shown as a pseudogene. The CDR3 sequence is 14 residues long. CDR3 amino acids: CASSKGAVAQPQHF. The CDR3 nucleotides read TGTGCCAGCAGCAAGGGGGCAGTCGCTCAGCCCCAGCATTTT.

The rearrangement uses TRBV7-6 and TRBJ1-2; 10 bases are a match to TRBD1. V shed 4 bases, J shed 8 bases, and the junction held 7 bases outside the gene matches. The CDR3 has 14 amino acids. Per the germline V gene, CDR1 is SGHVS and CDR2 is FNYEAQ. CDR3 region: CASSSPGQGGGYTF. The CDR3 coding sequence is TGTGCCAGCAGCTCCCCCGGACAGGGGGGAGGCTACACCTTC. Using reference TRBV7-6 and TRBJ1-2 for the parts outside the CDR3, the full variable domain is GAGVSQSPRYKVTKRGQDVALRCDPISGHVSLYWYRQALGQGPEFLTYFNYEAQQDKSGLPNDRFSAERPEGSISTLTIQRTEQRDSAMYRCASSSPGQGGGYTFGSGTRLTVV.

The V gene is TRBV7-2, the J gene TRBJ1-1; TRBD1 is a possible D gene (6 bases). Germline V lookup: CDR1 SGHTA, CDR2 FQGNSA. CDR3 length equals 15 residues. V shed 4 bases and J shed 0 bases, with 12 bases lying between them. The CDR3, as DNA: TGTGCCAGCAGCTCGCAGGACAGAATGAACACTGAAGCTTTCTTT. It specifies CASSSQDRMNTEAFF.

V gene TRBV7-2 combines with J gene TRBJ2-7; D is unresolved. Germline CDR1 is SGHTA and CDR2 is FQGNSA. Trimming removed 4 bases from V and 0 bases from J, with 7 bases in between. This CDR3 has 13 amino acids. The CDR3 DNA sequence: TGTGCCAGCAGCTCGACACCCTCCTACGAGCAGTACTTC. Translation: CASSSTPSYEQYF.

The chain employs TRBV9 and TRBJ2-5; 8 bases match TRBD2. Germline V CDR1 and CDR2: SGDLS, YYNGEE. The CDR3 length is 17 residues. Unmatched junction bases numbered 12, after V lost 0 bases and J lost 5 bases. The CDR3 DNA sequence: TGTGCCAGCAGCGTAGGGGGTGGGGTAGCGGGGTTGGAGACCCAGTACTTC. Translated, it gives CASSVGGGVAGLETQYF.

The J gene is TRBJ2-6, the V gene TRBV4-3; tentatively, D is TRBD2 (7 bases). Trimming removed 1 base from V and 0 bases from J, with 13 bases in between. Per germline, CDR1 LGHNA and CDR2 YSLEER. This CDR3 contains 18 residues. In DNA, the CDR3 is TGCGCCAGCAGCCAAGCGGGGGGCGGAGTCTCTGGGGCCAACGTCCTGACTTTC. Protein product: CASSQAGGGVSGANVLTF.

The chain uses TRBV27 and TRBJ1-2; no firm D call. This CDR3 comprises 13 residues. Germline CDR1 reads MNHEY; CDR2 reads SMNVEV (reference sequence). V lost 2 bases and J lost 6, with 10 bases in between. In DNA form, the CDR3 reads TGTGCCAGCAGTTTAGAGGGTATGGATGGCTACACCTTC. Its translation: CASSLEGMDGYTF.

The rearrangement links TRBV7-2 to TRBJ1-1, with D unresolved. This CDR3 is built from 14 residues. V was cut by 0 bases and J by 0 bases, with 5 bases left in between. Germline V gene sequence: CDR1 SGHTA, CDR2 FQGNSA. CDR3 sequence (DNA): TGTGCCAGCAGCTTAGCCCCAATGAACACTGAAGCTTTCTTT. It yields the protein CASSLAPMNTEAFF.

The chain employs TRBV5-4 and TRBJ2-7; a possible D gene is TRBD1 (8 bases). The V gene lost 10 bases and the J gene lost 7 bases, with 27 bases spanning the gap. This CDR3 contains 15 residues. Germline values: CDR1 SGHNT, CDR2 YYREEE (reference sequence). CDR3 residues: CAAGEGGQGLGEQYF. The CDR3 DNA reads TGTGCCGCCGGGGAGGGTGGACAGGGTTTAGGAGAGCAGTACTTC.

V is TRBV6-6 and J is TRBJ1-6; D uncertain. This CDR3 is 14 amino acids long. V lost 2 bases and J 8 bases, leaving 10 bases between the germline ends. Looked up from germline, CDR1 is MNHNY and CDR2 is SVGAGI (reference sequence). CDR3 DNA sequence: TGTGCCAGCAGTTACGCGAAAACCGATTCACCCCTCCACTTT. Protein: CASSYAKTDSPLHF.

V usage is TRBV4-3 and J usage is TRBJ1-2; 7 bases map to TRBD1. CDR3 length equals 16 residues. The germline V gene encodes CDR1 LGHNA and CDR2 YSLEER. After removal of 0 bases from V and 3 bases from J, the junction contained 7 bases not matched to a gene. The CDR3 nucleotides are TGCGCCAGCAGCCAAGATGGGACAGATTCCGACTATGGCTACACCTTC. Translating gives CASSQDGTDSDYGYTF.

The V call is TRBV6-5, the J call TRBJ2-3; a possible D gene is TRBD2 (6 bases). The germline CDR1 and CDR2 sequences are MNHEY and SVGAGI. CDR3 size: 15 residues. Trimming removed 5 bases from V and 1 base from J, with 13 bases in between. CDR3 in amino acids: CASSPSLAGTDTQYF. CDR3 bases: TGTGCCAGCAGTCCTTCTTTAGCGGGCACAGATACGCAGTATTTT.

V and J are TRBV7-2 and TRBJ2-2; D is ambiguous. Germline V gene sequence: CDR1 SGHTA, CDR2 FQGNSA. The CDR3 sequence is 15 residues long. Trimming stripped 1 base from V and 1 base from J, with 7 bases between. This CDR3 reads CASSLVAGNTGELFF. The CDR3 DNA is TGTGCCAGCAGCTTAGTGGCAGGGAACACCGGGGAGCTGTTTTTT.

This clone was seen just once. The V gene is TRBV4-1, the J gene TRBJ1-5, with TRBD1 identical over 9 bases. Unmatched junction bases numbered 10, after V lost 2 bases and J lost 2 bases. CDR1 is MGHRA, CDR2 YSYEKL, per germline. This CDR3 region has 18 residues. The CDR3 DNA reads TGCGCCAGCAGCCAAAATGGGGACAGGGACTATGGCAATCAGCCCCAGCATTTT. Its protein is CASSQNGDRDYGNQPQHF.

This chain links TRBV29-1 with TRBJ1-1, with TRBD1 identical over 9 bases. The V gene's germline CDR1 is SQVTM and CDR2 ANQGSEA. Germline trimming cut 2 bases from V and 11 bases from J; bases unmatched to any gene: 9. This CDR3 is built from 13 residues. The CDR3 spells CSVERGQGQLAFF. Here the CDR3 DNA reads TGCAGCGTTGAAAGGGGACAGGGCCAGCTCGCTTTCTTT. The variable domain in full, completed from reference TRBV29-1 and TRBJ1-1, reads SAVISQKPSRDICQRGTSLTIQCQVDSQVTMMFWYRQQPGQSLTLIATANQGSEATYESGFVIDKFPISRPNLTFSTLTVSNMSPEDSSIYLCSVERGQGQLAFFGQGTRLTVV.

This chain uses TRBV7-2 with TRBJ2-1; perhaps TRBD1 as D (6 bases). The CDR3 is 13 amino acids. V lost 4 bases, J lost 9 bases, and 13 bases lay in between. Germline lookup yields CDR1 SGHTA and CDR2 FQGNSA. The CDR3: CASSSLRGGEQFF. In DNA form, the CDR3 reads TGTGCCAGCAGCTCCCTCAGGGGCGGTGAGCAGTTCTTC. Complete variable domain (other parts from reference TRBV7-2 and TRBJ2-1): GAGVSQSPSNKVTEKGKDVELRCDPISGHTALYWYRQSLGQGLEFLIYFQGNSAPDKSGLPSDRFSAERTGGSVSTLTIQRTQQEDSAVYLCASSSLRGGEQFFGPGTRLTVL.